Detailed here is one T cell receptor (beta chain). The target antigen is unknown. The germline gives CDR1 MDHEN, CDR2 SYDVKM. This CDR3 is built from 12 residues. These data originate in a study of monozygotic twins with inflammatory bowel disease. Findings and caveats of the study: The co-twins with IBD showed lower TCRbeta diversity (inverse Simpson) than their healthy siblings. Among T cells, the various subtypes were not distinguishable.

TCRdb re-called the 5' RACE reads and shows each CDR3 protein once, DNA omitted. The table for this sample gives about 420,000 distinct CDR3 sequences. This sequence was found in a human donor with ulcerative colitis or Crohn's disease, or a healthy co-twin of an affected twin (not recorded which). The chain has TRBV28 and TRBJ1-2. Sequenced material: blood. CDR3 residues: CASSSNIYGYTF.